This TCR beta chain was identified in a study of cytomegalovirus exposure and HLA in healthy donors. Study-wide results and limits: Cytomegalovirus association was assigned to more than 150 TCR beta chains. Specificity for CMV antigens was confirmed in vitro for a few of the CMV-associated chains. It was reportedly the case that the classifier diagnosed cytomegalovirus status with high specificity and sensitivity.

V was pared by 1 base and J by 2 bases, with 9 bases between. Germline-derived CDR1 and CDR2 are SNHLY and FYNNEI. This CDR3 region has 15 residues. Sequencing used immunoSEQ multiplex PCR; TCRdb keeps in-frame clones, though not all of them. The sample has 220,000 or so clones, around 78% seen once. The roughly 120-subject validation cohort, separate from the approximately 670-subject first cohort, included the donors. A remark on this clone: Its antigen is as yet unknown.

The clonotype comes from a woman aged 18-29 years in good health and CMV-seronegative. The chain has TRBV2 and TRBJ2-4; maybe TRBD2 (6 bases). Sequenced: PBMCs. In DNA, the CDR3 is TGTGCCAGCAGTGAAGGGAGGGAACCCAAAAACATTCAGTACTTC. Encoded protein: CASSEGREPKNIQYF.